These T cell receptor beta chains were read from a single sample in a study of blood T cell repertoires in COVID-19. Assay: immunoSEQ multiplex PCR; the TCRdb copy retains only in-frame clones and omits some. This sample has 350,000 to 450,000 clones, with approximately 93% found just once. Input material: PBMCs or T cells enriched from blood (not recorded which). These TCRs come from a middle-aged woman who had been exposed to COVID-19. Both conserved end residues are part of each CDR3. The D gene is left open where the match is weak. Some rows mark clone size as missing; the rest say once, few, many or name a class of expanded clone.

d_call: TRBD2; j_call: TRBJ2-5; v_call: TRBV15; clone_size: NA; cdr3_aa: CATSRDSSGGETQYF; cdr3_nt: TGTGCCACCAGCAGAGATTCTAGCGGGGGGGAGACCCAGTACTTC
d_call: NA; j_call: TRBJ2-2; v_call: TRBV9; clone_size: once; cdr3_aa: CASSPVRVGTGELFF; cdr3_nt: TGTGCCAGCAGCCCAGTGCGGGTGGGCACCGGGGAGCTGTTTTTT
d_call: TRBD1; j_call: TRBJ1-1; v_call: TRBV11-2; clone_size: NA; cdr3_aa: CASRDWDRGQTEAFF; cdr3_nt: TGTGCCAGCAGGGATTGGGACAGGGGACAAACTGAAGCTTTCTTT
d_call: NA; j_call: TRBJ1-3; v_call: TRBV6-4; clone_size: NA; cdr3_aa: CASSETPGNTIYF; cdr3_nt: TGTGCCAGCAGTGAGACACCTGGAAACACCATATATTTT
d_call: TRBD2; j_call: TRBJ2-1; v_call: TRBV7-9; clone_size: NA; cdr3_aa: CASSRSGSSYNEQFF; cdr3_nt: TGTGCCAGCAGCAGGAGCGGGAGCTCCTACAATGAGCAGTTCTTC
d_call: NA; j_call: TRBJ1-2; v_call: TRBV9; clone_size: NA; cdr3_aa: CASSVEGRGPGYTF; cdr3_nt: TGTGCCAGCAGCGTAGAAGGGAGGGGTCCCGGCTACACCTTC
d_call: TRBD1; j_call: TRBJ1-2; v_call: TRBV9; clone_size: once; cdr3_aa: CASSSKDRSNGDYTF; cdr3_nt: TGTGCCAGCAGCTCTAAGGACAGGAGCAATGGGGACTACACCTTC
d_call: NA; j_call: TRBJ1-6; v_call: TRBV28; clone_size: once; cdr3_aa: CASKYPRAYNSPLHF; cdr3_nt: TGTGCCAGCAAATACCCCAGGGCATATAATTCACCCCTCCACTTT
d_call: TRBD1; j_call: TRBJ2-3; v_call: TRBV7-9; clone_size: NA; cdr3_aa: CASSYPSGTGGEDTQYF; cdr3_nt: TGTGCCAGCAGCTACCCCTCCGGGACAGGGGGGGAAGATACGCAGTATTTT
d_call: NA; j_call: TRBJ1-1; v_call: TRBV30; clone_size: NA; cdr3_aa: CAWSVIGDAFF; cdr3_nt: TGTGCCTGGAGTGTAATAGGAGACGCTTTCTTT
d_call: NA; j_call: TRBJ1-2; v_call: TRBV29-1; clone_size: NA; cdr3_aa: CSVEGNNYGYTF; cdr3_nt: TGCAGCGTCGAGGGCAATAACTATGGCTACACCTTC
d_call: TRBD1; j_call: TRBJ1-2; v_call: TRBV29-1; clone_size: NA; cdr3_aa: CSVEKGARGYTF; cdr3_nt: TGCAGCGTTGAGAAGGGGGCGAGGGGCTACACCTTC
d_call: NA; j_call: TRBJ2-1; v_call: TRBV10-1; clone_size: NA; cdr3_aa: CARIPGAAYNEQFF; cdr3_nt: TGCGCCAGAATCCCAGGGGCCGCATACAATGAGCAGTTCTTC
d_call: TRBD1; j_call: TRBJ2-7; v_call: TRBV7-3; clone_size: NA; cdr3_aa: CASSLFRMTTGTGTYEQYF; cdr3_nt: TGTGCCAGCAGCTTATTCCGAATGACAACCGGGACAGGGACATACGAGCAGTACTTC
d_call: NA; j_call: TRBJ1-4; v_call: TRBV6-5; clone_size: NA; cdr3_aa: CASSSGTTGEKLFF; cdr3_nt: TGTGCCAGCAGTTCAGGGACTACGGGTGAAAAACTGTTTTTT
d_call: TRBD1; j_call: TRBJ1-2; v_call: TRBV5-1; clone_size: NA; cdr3_aa: CASSAVLGQALGYTF; cdr3_nt: TGCGCCAGCAGCGCCGTACTGGGACAGGCCCTTGGCTACACCTTC
d_call: TRBD1; j_call: TRBJ1-2; v_call: TRBV5-1; clone_size: NA; cdr3_aa: CASSPIGGTGVDGYTF; cdr3_nt: TGCGCCAGCAGCCCAATCGGCGGGACAGGGGTGGATGGCTACACCTTC
d_call: NA; j_call: TRBJ1-2; v_call: TRBV12-3/TRBV12-4; clone_size: once; cdr3_aa: CASSPLGNYGYTF; cdr3_nt: TGTGCCAGCAGTCCGCTGGGCAACTATGGCTACACCTTC
d_call: TRBD2; j_call: TRBJ2-3; v_call: TRBV2; clone_size: NA; cdr3_aa: CASSSPPSGGPSDTQYF; cdr3_nt: TGTGCCAGCAGCTCTCCTCCTTCGGGGGGGCCCTCAGATACGCAGTATTTT
d_call: NA; j_call: TRBJ1-1; v_call: TRBV18; clone_size: NA; cdr3_aa: CASSPGQKAFF; cdr3_nt: TGTGCCAGCTCACCCGGACAGAAAGCTTTCTTT
d_call: NA; j_call: TRBJ1-1; v_call: TRBV7-9; clone_size: NA; cdr3_aa: CASSIRETFF; cdr3_nt: TGTGCCAGCAGCATCCGGGAGACTTTCTTT
d_call: NA; j_call: TRBJ2-5; v_call: TRBV2; clone_size: NA; cdr3_aa: CASSVTGQETQYF; cdr3_nt: TGTGCCAGCAGTGTAACAGGGCAAGAGACCCAGTACTTC
d_call: TRBD2; j_call: TRBJ2-7; v_call: TRBV10-2; clone_size: NA; cdr3_aa: CASRLAGGRGEQYF; cdr3_nt: TGCGCCAGCAGGCTAGCGGGGGGGAGGGGAGAGCAGTACTTC
d_call: NA; j_call: TRBJ2-2; v_call: TRBV5-1; clone_size: NA; cdr3_aa: CASSLMRTANTGELFF; cdr3_nt: TGCGCCAGCAGCTTGATGCGGACAGCGAACACCGGGGAGCTGTTTTTT
d_call: NA; j_call: TRBJ2-3; v_call: TRBV5-5; clone_size: few; cdr3_aa: CASSLMSSTDTQYF; cdr3_nt: TGTGCCAGCAGCTTGATGTCGAGCACAGATACGCAGTATTTT
d_call: TRBD2; j_call: TRBJ2-3; v_call: TRBV19; clone_size: NA; cdr3_aa: CASSRGPSGSLADTQYF; cdr3_nt: TGTGCCAGTAGTAGGGGTCCCAGCGGGAGTCTCGCAGATACGCAGTATTTT
d_call: NA; j_call: TRBJ1-2; v_call: TRBV5-1; clone_size: few; cdr3_aa: CASSLDRANYGYTF; cdr3_nt: TGCGCCAGCAGCTTGGACAGGGCTAACTATGGCTACACCTTC
d_call: NA; j_call: TRBJ1-3; v_call: TRBV13; clone_size: NA; cdr3_aa: CASSSQGNTIYF; cdr3_nt: TGTGCCAGCAGCTCCCAGGGGAACACCATATATTTT
d_call: TRBD2; j_call: TRBJ2-7; v_call: TRBV3-1/TRBV3-2; clone_size: NA; cdr3_aa: CASGGAGGPHEQYF; cdr3_nt: TGTGCCAGCGGCGGGGCGGGAGGGCCCCACGAGCAGTACTTC
d_call: NA; j_call: TRBJ2-3; v_call: TRBV5-1; clone_size: NA; cdr3_aa: CASSLATDGADTQYF; cdr3_nt: TGCGCCAGCAGCCTAGCGACAGACGGGGCAGATACGCAGTATTTT
d_call: NA; j_call: TRBJ2-3; v_call: TRBV7-9; clone_size: NA; cdr3_aa: CASSLVSTSTDTQYF; cdr3_nt: TGTGCCAGCAGCTTAGTCTCGACTAGCACAGATACGCAGTATTTT
d_call: TRBD2; j_call: TRBJ2-6; v_call: TRBV2; clone_size: NA; cdr3_aa: CASTTTVAGLGANVLTF; cdr3_nt: TGTGCCAGCACCACGACTGTAGCGGGGCTTGGGGCCAACGTCCTGACTTTC
d_call: NA; j_call: TRBJ2-5; v_call: TRBV5-6; clone_size: NA; cdr3_aa: CASSSLNRGFAKTQYF; cdr3_nt: TGTGCCAGCAGCTCCTTGAATCGAGGATTCGCGAAGACCCAGTACTTC
d_call: TRBD2; j_call: TRBJ2-5; v_call: TRBV18; clone_size: NA; cdr3_aa: CASSPWEGSETQYF; cdr3_nt: TGTGCCAGCTCACCATGGGAGGGGTCAGAGACCCAGTACTTC
d_call: NA; j_call: TRBJ2-6; v_call: TRBV5-8; clone_size: NA; cdr3_aa: CASSLVLSGANVLTF; cdr3_nt: TGTGCCAGCAGCTTGGTCCTCTCTGGGGCCAACGTCCTGACTTTC
d_call: NA; j_call: TRBJ1-6; v_call: TRBV18; clone_size: NA; cdr3_aa: CASSQGSTANSPLHF; cdr3_nt: TGTGCCAGCTCACAGGGGTCGACCGCTAATTCACCCCTCCACTTT
d_call: NA; j_call: TRBJ2-7; v_call: TRBV5-1; clone_size: NA; cdr3_aa: CASSSGTPSEQYF; cdr3_nt: TGCGCCAGCAGCTCCGGGACTCCCAGCGAGCAGTACTTC
d_call: NA; j_call: TRBJ2-1; v_call: TRBV19; clone_size: NA; cdr3_aa: CASSRQLGNNEQFF; cdr3_nt: TGTGCCAGTAGTCGACAGTTGGGGAACAATGAGCAGTTCTTC
d_call: NA; j_call: TRBJ2-7; v_call: TRBV18; clone_size: NA; cdr3_aa: CASSPDQTGDYEQYF; cdr3_nt: TGTGCCAGCTCACCTGACCAGACGGGAGACTACGAGCAGTACTTC
d_call: TRBD1; j_call: TRBJ1-2; v_call: TRBV30; clone_size: NA; cdr3_aa: CAWRSGQGANYGYTF; cdr3_nt: TGTGCCTGGAGATCTGGACAGGGGGCTAACTATGGCTACACCTTC
d_call: TRBD1; j_call: TRBJ2-2; v_call: TRBV18; clone_size: NA; cdr3_aa: CASSPPGQGAPHGELFF; cdr3_nt: TGTGCCAGCTCACCACCGGGACAGGGGGCACCCCACGGGGAGCTGTTTTTT
d_call: TRBD1; j_call: TRBJ1-2; v_call: TRBV5-4; clone_size: few; cdr3_aa: CASSSGQGFYGYTF; cdr3_nt: TGTGCCAGCAGCTCGGGACAGGGATTCTATGGCTACACCTTC
d_call: NA; j_call: TRBJ1-1; v_call: TRBV7-3; clone_size: NA; cdr3_aa: CASSLGAVGTEAFF; cdr3_nt: TGTGCCAGCAGCTTGGGGGCGGTAGGGACTGAAGCTTTCTTT
d_call: NA; j_call: TRBJ1-5; v_call: TRBV2; clone_size: once; cdr3_aa: CASKGQNNYSNQPQHF; cdr3_nt: TGTGCCAGCAAGGGGCAGAACAATTATAGCAATCAGCCCCAGCATTTT
d_call: TRBD2; j_call: TRBJ2-1; v_call: TRBV2; clone_size: NA; cdr3_aa: CASTREGTFNEQFF; cdr3_nt: TGTGCCAGCACGAGGGAGGGAACGTTCAATGAGCAGTTCTTC
d_call: NA; j_call: TRBJ1-2; v_call: TRBV7-9; clone_size: NA; cdr3_aa: CASSLGVVFDGYTF; cdr3_nt: TGTGCCAGCAGCTTAGGCGTAGTCTTCGATGGCTACACCTTC
d_call: TRBD1; j_call: TRBJ1-2; v_call: TRBV7-2; clone_size: NA; cdr3_aa: CASSFRGDLPNGYTF; cdr3_nt: TGTGCCAGCAGCTTCAGGGGGGATCTCCCTAATGGCTACACCTTC
d_call: TRBD1; j_call: TRBJ1-2; v_call: TRBV29-1; clone_size: NA; cdr3_aa: CSVGTGPYGYTF; cdr3_nt: TGCAGCGTCGGGACAGGGCCCTATGGCTACACCTTC
d_call: NA; j_call: TRBJ1-2; v_call: TRBV2; clone_size: NA; cdr3_aa: CASSGAGGAYGYTF; cdr3_nt: TGTGCCAGCAGTGGGGCCGGGGGGGCGTATGGCTACACCTTC
d_call: NA; j_call: TRBJ2-2; v_call: TRBV10-2; clone_size: few; cdr3_aa: CASRTSNTGELFF; cdr3_nt: TGCGCCAGCAGGACTTCGAACACCGGGGAGCTGTTTTTT
d_call: NA; j_call: TRBJ2-7; v_call: TRBV14; clone_size: NA; cdr3_aa: CASRNQGEQYF; cdr3_nt: TGTGCCAGCAGGAACCAGGGGGAGCAGTACTTC
d_call: NA; j_call: TRBJ2-2; v_call: TRBV29-1; clone_size: NA; cdr3_aa: CSSGDRPGGELFF; cdr3_nt: TGCAGCTCAGGGGACCGCCCGGGGGGGGAGCTGTTTTTT
d_call: TRBD1; j_call: TRBJ1-2; v_call: TRBV6-5; clone_size: NA; cdr3_aa: CASTRQGAGNGYTF; cdr3_nt: TGTGCCAGCACCCGACAGGGGGCGGGAAATGGCTACACCTTC
d_call: NA; j_call: TRBJ1-2; v_call: TRBV29-1; clone_size: NA; cdr3_aa: CSVETGIGIYGYTF; cdr3_nt: TGCAGCGTGGAGACGGGTATAGGTATCTATGGCTACACCTTC
d_call: NA; j_call: TRBJ2-5; v_call: TRBV27; clone_size: NA; cdr3_aa: CASSPRTEETQYF; cdr3_nt: TGTGCCAGCAGTCCACGGACAGAAGAGACCCAGTACTTC